One sample yielded the 31 T cell receptor beta chains listed below, sequenced in a study of PD-1 blockade in classical Hodgkin lymphoma. Relapse after autologous stem cell transplantation occurred in every patient, and brentuximab vedotin exposure varied. The repertoire was sequenced with immunoSEQ multiplex PCR; TCRdb's copy has only in-frame clones and lacks some. This repertoire shows more than 140,000 clones, nearly 80% found once; its top ten account for about 9%. This sample comprised peripheral blood mononuclear cells (PBMCs), obtained before the second cycle of nivolumab. The receptor set was obtained from a human donor with classical Hodgkin lymphoma.

This clone has at least ten counts. The J gene is TRBJ1-2, the V gene TRBV19, with D possibly TRBD1 on 5 matching bases. Germline loops: CDR1 LNHDA, CDR2 SQIVND (reference sequence). V was cut by 2 bases and J by 12 bases, with 19 bases left in between. The CDR3 runs 14 residues. CDR3 sequence (DNA): TGTGCCAGTAGTATAAGAGACAGTACCCCGGGGAACACCTTC. Amino acid sequence: CASSIRDSTPGNTF.

V gene TRBV20-1 combines with J gene TRBJ2-6; D is uncertain. Germline lookup yields CDR1 DFQATT and CDR2 SNEGSKA (reference sequence). V gave up 5 bases and J gave up 15 bases, with 5 bases separating them. This CDR3 is built from 8 residues. The DNA of the CDR3 is TGCAGTGCTTTCCCCCTGACTTTC. Its protein is CSAFPLTF.

The gene calls are TRBV19 and TRBJ2-2; 9 nucleotides match TRBD1. The germline gives CDR1 LNHDA, CDR2 SQIVND (reference sequence). With V trimmed by 8 bases and J by 3 bases, 7 bases remained unmatched. The CDR3 runs 15 residues. This chain's CDR3 is CASGPGQGYTGELFF. CDR3 coding DNA: TGTGCCAGTGGACCGGGACAGGGTTACACCGGGGAGCTGTTTTTT. The variable domain in full, with the rest retrieved from reference TRBV19 and TRBJ2-2, is DGGITQSPKYLFRKEGQNVTLSCEQNLNHDAMYWYRQDPGQGLRLIYYSQIVNDFQKGDIAEGYSVSREKKESFPLTVTSAQKNPTAFYLCASGPGQGYTGELFFGEGSRLTVL.

This clone was picked up a small number of times. The J gene is TRBJ1-1, the V gene TRBV6-6; 7 positions match TRBD1. The germline gives CDR1 MNHNY, CDR2 SVGAGI (reference sequence). After removal of 10 bases from V and 7 bases from J, the junction contained 9 bases not matched to a gene. The CDR3 length is 12 residues. Here the CDR3 reads CANGQGGGEAFF. Written as DNA, the CDR3 is TGTGCCAACGGGCAGGGGGGTGGTGAAGCTTTCTTT.

The chain carries TRBV7-6 and TRBJ2-2, with 12 positions matching TRBD1. From germline, CDR1 is SGHVS and CDR2 FNYEAQ. The J segment lost 4 bases and the V segment lost 5 bases, leaving 14 bases of the junction unmatched. This CDR3 region has 19 residues. CDR3 region: CASSPKSIGTGGFTGELFF. In DNA form, the CDR3 reads TGTGCCAGCAGCCCAAAGTCGATCGGGACAGGGGGCTTCACCGGGGAGCTGTTTTTT.

The chain joins TRBV7-9 to TRBJ2-2; D is undetermined. CDR3 size: 13 residues. CDR1 and CDR2 (germline): SEHNR, FQNEAQ (reference sequence). V was pared by 2 bases and J by 2 bases, with 3 bases between. The CDR3 coding sequence is TGTGCCAGCAGCTTAAGTAACACCGGGGAGCTGTTTTTT. Translating it yields CASSLSNTGELFF.

The V gene is TRBV25-1, the J gene TRBJ1-2, with 7 bases identical to TRBD1. Germline CDR1 reads MGHDK; CDR2 reads SYGVNS. J lost 4 bases, V lost 7 bases, and 6 bases had no gene match. This CDR3 has 13 residues. CDR3 in amino acids: CASTGGTAYGYTF. The CDR3 DNA reads as TGTGCCAGCACCGGCGGGACAGCCTATGGCTACACCTTC.

The CDR3 region is CAIRQPGDREYNEQFF. For the CDR3, the DNA is TGTGCCATCAGGCAGCCGGGGGACAGGGAATACAATGAGCAGTTCTTC. The genes are TRBV10-3 and TRBJ2-1; 9 bases are a match to TRBD1. Germline V gives CDR1 ENHRY, CDR2 SYGVKD. V trimming: 6 bases; J trimming: 4 bases; junction bases outside the gene matches: 10. This CDR3 is built from 16 residues.

The chain couples TRBV6-5 to TRBJ1-2; no firm D call. Deletions cut 0 bases from V and 3 bases from J, with 14 bases between. Germline V gene data show CDR1 as MNHEY and CDR2 as SVGAGI. This CDR3 region has 16 residues. The DNA of the CDR3 is TGTGCCAGCAGTTACTCGAAAAGGGAACGGGACTATGGCTACACCTTC. Translating gives CASSYSKRERDYGYTF.

The chain is built from TRBV7-2 and TRBJ2-1; D is possibly TRBD2 (5 bases). The germline V gene has CDR1 SGHTA and CDR2 FQGNSA. Trimming pared 1 base from V and 10 bases from J, leaving 14 bases between. The CDR3 is 14 amino acids. DNA of the CDR3: TGTGCCAGCAGCTTAGTGGGCGCCTCGGGGGAGCAGTTCTTC. Residues: CASSLVGASGEQFF.

This chain joins TRBV2 and TRBJ2-1; 10 bases fit TRBD1. V gave up 7 bases and J gave up 6 bases; unmatched junction bases: 3. The germline V gene has CDR1 SNHLY and CDR2 FYNNEI. This CDR3 contains 13 residues. CDR3 region: CASIRTGGNEQFF. CDR3 bases: TGTGCCAGCATACGGACAGGGGGCAATGAGCAGTTCTTC.

As for this clone: This same CDR3 is encoded by further DNA sequences in the sample. The chain recombines TRBV6-1 with TRBJ2-3; the match to TRBD1 covers 9 bases. The V and J ends lost 6 bases and 2 bases, in that order; junction bases with no gene match: 6. The CDR3 totals 15 residues. Germline V lookup: CDR1 MNHNS, CDR2 SASEGT. DNA of the CDR3: TGTGCCAGCAGGGACAGGGGTGGTGTCACAGATACGCAGTATTTT. This encodes CASRDRGGVTDTQYF.

V is TRBV6-5 and J is TRBJ2-2, with unresolved D. Looked up from germline, CDR1 is MNHEY and CDR2 is SVGAGI. This CDR3 contains 16 residues. Trimming stripped 1 base from V and 0 bases from J, with 9 bases between. The CDR3 coding sequence is TGTGCCAGCAGTTACTTCAGTTACGCGAACACCGGGGAGCTGTTTTTT. Protein product: CASSYFSYANTGELFF.

This rearrangement joins TRBV6-6 to TRBJ1-1; no clear D gene. The CDR3 runs 14 residues. Germline V gives CDR1 MNHNY, CDR2 SVGAGI (reference sequence). Trimming left V 0 bases short and J 13 bases short, with 18 bases between. The CDR3: CASSYSAAAQLGFF. The CDR3 bases are TGTGCCAGCAGTTACTCGGCGGCCGCACAGTTAGGTTTCTTT.

This rearrangement joins TRBV7-9 to TRBJ1-2; no definite D call. The V gene lost 5 bases and the J gene lost 5 bases, with 9 bases spanning the gap. The CDR3 is 12 residues long. Per the germline V gene, CDR1 is SEHNR and CDR2 is FQNEAQ (reference sequence). The CDR3, as DNA: TGTGCCAGCAGCACCGCTAGATATGGCTACACCTTC. This encodes CASSTARYGYTF. Filled out from reference TRBV7-9 and TRBJ1-2, the complete variable domain reads DTGVSQNPRHKITKRGQNVTFRCDPISEHNRLYWYRQTLGQGPEFLTYFQNEAQLEKSRLLSDRFSAERPKGSFSTLEIQRTEQGDSAMYLCASSTARYGYTFGSGTRLTVV.

V and J are TRBV19 and TRBJ1-5; TRBD1 agrees at 7 bases. Germline V gene lookup returns CDR1 LNHDA and CDR2 SQIVND (reference sequence). The CDR3 totals 17 residues. V trimming: 11 bases; J trimming: 0 bases; junction bases outside the gene matches: 16. DNA for the CDR3: TGTGCCTGTAAGATTGGACAGGCGGGGTATAGCAATCAGCCCCAGCATTTT. Its translation is CACKIGQAGYSNQPQHF.

CDR3 residues: CASGTEVNQPQHF. In nucleotides, the CDR3 is TGTGCCAGCGGGACAGAGGTCAATCAGCCCCAGCATTTT. The chain is built from TRBV2 and TRBJ1-5, with 7 bases matching TRBD1. J gave up 3 bases and V 8 bases, and 4 bases lay outside the gene matches. From germline, CDR1 is SNHLY and CDR2 FYNNEI. This CDR3 has 13 amino acids.

This chain links TRBV6-6 with TRBJ1-5, with 7 bases lining up with TRBD1. The V gene's germline CDR1 is MNHNY and CDR2 SVGAGI (reference sequence). This CDR3 spans 14 amino acids. V lost 5 bases and J lost 7; bases outside the gene matches: 8. The CDR3 loop reads CASSGDRDRQPQHF. The CDR3 region has the DNA TGTGCCAGCAGTGGTGACAGGGACCGACAGCCCCAGCATTTT.

This sequence joins TRBV30 and TRBJ2-1; D remains ambiguous. Trimming pared 3 bases from V and 6 bases from J, leaving 18 bases between. CDR3 length equals 15 residues. The germline gives CDR1 GTSNPN, CDR2 SVGIG (reference sequence). The CDR3 sequence is CAWSAGTTWGNEQFF. CDR3 sequence (DNA): TGTGCCTGGAGCGCCGGTACTACCTGGGGCAATGAGCAGTTCTTC. Filled out from reference TRBV30 and TRBJ2-1, the complete variable domain reads SQTIHQWPATLVQPVGSPLSLECTVEGTSNPNLYWYRQAAGRGLQLLFYSVGIGQISSEVPQNLSASRPQDRQFILSSKKLLLSDSGFYLCAWSAGTTWGNEQFFGPGTRLTVL.

With regard to this clone: Within the sample, other DNA sequences also encode this same CDR3. V usage is TRBV5-1 and J usage is TRBJ1-2; 8 positions match TRBD1. The V segment lost 4 bases and the J segment 2 bases; nucleotides outside the gene matches: 1. Germline loops: CDR1 SGHRS, CDR2 YFSETQ. CDR3 size: 13 residues. The CDR3 DNA is TGCGCCAGCAGCCGACAGGGGAACTATGGCTACACCTTC. Translated: CASSRQGNYGYTF.

This clone was detected only a few times. This sequence joins TRBV19 and TRBJ2-7; possibly TRBD1 or TRBD2 for D (5 bases each). V gave up 9 bases and J gave up 3 bases, with 18 bases separating them. Per the germline V gene, CDR1 is LNHDA and CDR2 is SQIVND (reference sequence). The CDR3 runs 14 residues. CDR3 region: CASTPGPRYYEQYF. CDR3 in DNA: TGTGCCAGCACACCGGGACCCCGGTACTACGAGCAGTACTTC.

This chain uses TRBV19 with TRBJ1-5; a possible D gene is TRBD1 (5 bases). CDR1 LNHDA and CDR2 SQIVND come from the germline V gene (reference sequence). Trimming removed 5 bases from V and 1 base from J, with 15 bases in between. The CDR3 has 16 amino acids. The CDR3 spells CASSLGGTASNQPQHF. For the CDR3, the DNA is TGTGCCAGTAGTCTGGGAGGGACGGCAAGCAATCAGCCCCAGCATTTT.

The V and J genes are TRBV5-6 and TRBJ2-1; D is uncertain. The germline V gene encodes CDR1 SGHDT and CDR2 YYEEEE. With 4 bases removed from V and 10 bases from J, the gap between germline ends came to 9 bases. The CDR3 loop spans 11 amino acids. The CDR3 spells CASSVNYEQFF. Written as DNA, the CDR3 is TGTGCCAGCAGCGTAAATTACGAGCAGTTCTTC.

This clone was seen only a few times. The chain uses TRBV6-4 and TRBJ2-3; 11 nucleotides align to TRBD2. The V and J ends lost 8 bases and 2 bases, in that order; junction bases with no gene match: 6. CDR3 length: 15 amino acids. Germline V gene data show CDR1 as MRHNA and CDR2 as SNTAGT. The CDR3 region has the DNA TGTGCCAGCTGGGGACTAGCGGATATCACAGATACGCAGTATTTT. Encoded protein: CASWGLADITDTQYF.

The chain is built from TRBV9 and TRBJ2-3; 11 bases map to TRBD2. CDR1 SGDLS and CDR2 YYNGEE come from the germline V gene. The CDR3 has 15 amino acids. Losses at the gene ends were 2 bases for V and 6 bases for J; bases not matched to a gene: 5. The CDR3 nucleotides read TGTGCCAGCAGCGTCTTAGCGGGGGGGCCTGATACGCAGTATTTT. It codes for CASSVLAGGPDTQYF.

CDR3 in DNA: TGTGCCATCAGTGTAACTTCGGGGGATACGCAGTATTTT. This codes for CAISVTSGDTQYF. The gene calls are TRBV10-3 and TRBJ2-3; a weak D match, TRBD2 (5 bases). Germline V gives CDR1 ENHRY, CDR2 SYGVKD. The ends were cut back, 4 bases at V and 6 bases at J, with 11 bases in the middle. The CDR3 totals 13 residues.

This clone was observed a handful of times. The J gene is TRBJ1-2, the V gene TRBV19; unclear D gene. Germline assignment: CDR1 LNHDA and CDR2 SQIVND (reference sequence). The CDR3 covers 16 residues. Trimming left V 5 bases short and J 2 bases short, with 18 bases between. CDR3 sequence: CASSSPLSTVNYGYTF. The CDR3 nucleotides are TGTGCCAGTAGTTCGCCCCTCTCGACGGTGAACTATGGCTACACCTTC. Combining the CDR3 with reference TRBV19 and TRBJ1-2 gives the whole variable domain DGGITQSPKYLFRKEGQNVTLSCEQNLNHDAMYWYRQDPGQGLRLIYYSQIVNDFQKGDIAEGYSVSREKKESFPLTVTSAQKNPTAFYLCASSSPLSTVNYGYTFGSGTRLTVV.

The chain recombines TRBV27 with TRBJ2-2, with 8 nucleotides matching TRBD2. The V gene's germline CDR1 is MNHEY and CDR2 SMNVEV (reference sequence). The CDR3 runs to 15 residues. Trimming at V came to 9 bases and at J to 4 bases, leaving 10 bases not matched to a gene. The CDR3 DNA reads as TGTGCCAGTCAAACCGGACTAGCAGCCACCGGGGAGCTGTTTTTT. It is translated as CASQTGLAATGELFF.

This chain joins TRBV2 and TRBJ1-5; D call uncertain. The V gene lost 8 bases and the J gene lost 0 bases, with 5 bases spanning the gap. The CDR3 has 12 residues. CDR1 is SNHLY and CDR2 is FYNNEI in the germline V gene. The CDR3 DNA reads TGTGCCAGCTCCGATAGCAATCAGCCCCAGCATTTT. It codes for CASSDSNQPQHF.

The V gene is TRBV29-1, the J gene TRBJ2-3; no firm D call. Trimming shortened V by 3 bases and J by 3 bases, and 13 bases separated the two germline ends. Germline assignment: CDR1 SQVTM and CDR2 ANQGSEA. There are 14 residues in the CDR3. This CDR3 is CSVDTFLRTDTQYF. The CDR3 DNA reads TGCAGCGTTGATACGTTCCTAAGGACAGATACGCAGTATTTT.

The chain joins TRBV7-2 to TRBJ1-6; tentatively, D is TRBD1 (6 bases). CDR1 and CDR2 from the germline V gene are SGHTA and FQGNSA. Trimming cost V 1 base and J 7 bases, with 14 bases left between them. CDR3 length: 16 amino acids. CDR3 sequence reads: CASSLVQGSMNSPLHF. DNA for the CDR3: TGTGCCAGCAGCTTAGTACAGGGCTCTATGAATTCACCCCTCCACTTT.